Each of the 29 T cell receptor beta chains below was sequenced from the same sample in a study of cytomegalovirus exposure and HLA in healthy donors. Use of 60 Vbeta and 13 Jbeta primers characterized the PCR. Sequencing was performed with immunoSEQ multiplex PCR; in TCRdb, only in-frame clones are kept and a portion is missing. The table shows about 170,000 clones, with approximately 80% occurring only once. Sample: PBMCs. These receptor sequences come from a woman under 30 in good health and CMV-seronegative.

V is TRBV7-3 and J is TRBJ2-5, with TRBD2 matching 7 bases. This CDR3 region has 13 residues. V was clipped by 1 base and J by 4 bases; unmatched bases: 0. Germline loops: CDR1 SGHTA, CDR2 FQGTGA. CDR3 region: CASSLREGETQYF. CDR3 nucleotides: TGTGCCAGCAGCTTAAGGGAGGGAGAGACCCAGTACTTC.

The rearrangement joins TRBV2 to TRBJ2-5; TRBD2 might be the D (6 bases). The J call may not be correct, given that the DNA end is closer to TRBJ2-7. The CDR3 sequence is 13 residues long. Looked up from germline, CDR1 is SNHLY and CDR2 is FYNNEI. In DNA form, the CDR3 reads TGTGCCAGAAGTCCTAGCGACTCCTACGAGCAGTACTTC. This sequence encodes CARSPSDSYEQYF.

The J gene is TRBJ2-5, the V gene TRBV2; 10 bases map to TRBD1. The J call may not be correct, given that the DNA end is closer to TRBJ2-7. Germline V gene sequence: CDR1 SNHLY, CDR2 FYNNEI. The CDR3 has 16 amino acids. DNA of the CDR3: TGTGCCAGCACCTTTCGGGGGGACAGGGGAATCAGCGAGCAGTACTTC. This translates into CASTFRGDRGISEQYF.

This sequence joins TRBV6-1 and TRBJ2-3; TRBD2 matches 9 bases. Germline V gives CDR1 MNHNS, CDR2 SASEGT. V lost 0 bases to trimming and J lost 3 bases; unmatched junction nucleotides: 10. This CDR3 contains 18 residues. Written as DNA, the CDR3 is TGTGCCAGCAGTGAAGCGAAGGGTAGCGGGAGAGGTACAGATACGCAGTATTTT. As protein: CASSEAKGSGRGTDTQYF.

This chain connects TRBV20-1 to TRBJ2-1; the D gene is possibly TRBD1 (6 bases). Trimming pared 5 bases from V and 12 bases from J, leaving 11 bases between. The CDR3 runs 10 residues. Germline CDR1 DFQATT, CDR2 SNEGSKA (reference sequence). The CDR3, as DNA: TGCAGTGCTCGGGACACCGGGCAGTTCTTC. Amino acids: CSARDTGQFF.

The chain recombines TRBV25-1 with TRBJ1-2; D is ambiguous. Germline V gene lookup returns CDR1 MGHDK and CDR2 SYGVNS. The CDR3 runs 12 residues. V dropped 4 bases and J dropped 7 bases, with 10 bases sitting between them. The CDR3 is CASSAPSVGYTF. The CDR3 DNA sequence: TGTGCCAGCAGTGCCCCCAGCGTTGGCTACACCTTC.

The V call is TRBV28, the J call TRBJ2-1; D may be TRBD1 (5 bases). With 6 bases removed from V and 2 bases from J, the gap between germline ends came to 17 bases. This CDR3 has 16 residues. CDR1 MDHEN and CDR2 SYDVKM come from the germline V gene. CDR3 sequence: CASSPREYLPYNEQFF. CDR3 coding DNA: TGTGCCAGCAGCCCCAGGGAATATCTTCCCTACAATGAGCAGTTCTTC.

The gene calls are TRBV10-3 and TRBJ1-5, with D possibly TRBD1 on 5 matching bases. Trimming shortened V by 0 bases and J by 3 bases, and 9 bases separated the two germline ends. Germline loops: CDR1 ENHRY, CDR2 SYGVKD. CDR3 length equals 15 residues. The CDR3 region is CAISESDSINQPQHF. CDR3 bases: TGTGCCATCAGTGAGTCTGACAGTATCAATCAGCCCCAGCATTTT.

As DNA, the CDR3 is TGTGCCAGTACCCCGATCGGGGACACTAGCACAGATACGCAGTATTTT. It yields the protein CASTPIGDTSTDTQYF. This chain joins TRBV19 and TRBJ2-3, with D perhaps TRBD1 (6 bases). The germline gives CDR1 LNHDA, CDR2 SQIVND (reference sequence). V lost 7 bases and J lost 0, with 17 bases in between. CDR3 size: 16 residues.

The chain combines TRBV5-1 with TRBJ2-1, with 8 bases fitting TRBD2. The CDR3 is 15 amino acids. The V gene's germline CDR1 is SGHRS and CDR2 YFSETQ. V trimming: 3 bases; J trimming: 5 bases; junction bases outside the gene matches: 7. The CDR3 nucleotides are TGCGCCAGCAGCTCCAGCGGGAGCGGGAACAATGAGCAGTTCTTC. Amino acid sequence: CASSSSGSGNNEQFF. Combining the CDR3 with reference TRBV5-1 and TRBJ2-1 gives the whole variable domain KAGVTQTPRYLIKTRGQQVTLSCSPISGHRSVSWYQQTPGQGLQFLFEYFSETQRNKGNFPGRFSGRQFSNSRSEMNVSTLELGDSALYLCASSSSGSGNNEQFFGPGTRLTVL.

This clone was recorded a few times. The chain carries TRBV2 and TRBJ2-3, with 10 positions matching TRBD2. Trimming took 6 bases from V and 4 from J; bases not matched to a gene: 4. This CDR3 is built from 14 residues. Germline CDR1 SNHLY, CDR2 FYNNEI. CDR3 sequence: CASRPGLAPDTQYF. The CDR3 DNA sequence: TGTGCCAGCAGACCGGGACTAGCGCCAGATACGCAGTATTTT. Filled out from reference TRBV2 and TRBJ2-3, the complete variable domain reads EPEVTQTPSHQVTQMGQEVILRCVPISNHLYFYWYRQILGQKVEFLVSFYNNEISEKSEIFDDQFSVERPDGSNFTLKIRSTKLEDSAMYFCASRPGLAPDTQYFGPGTRLTVL.

The CDR3 nucleotides read TGTGCCAGCAGCCCTACCTTTCTGCGGCAAGAGACCCAGTACTTC. It codes for CASSPTFLRQETQYF. This chain connects TRBV14 to TRBJ2-5; D call uncertain. This CDR3 is 15 amino acids long. Trimming stripped 4 bases from V and 2 bases from J, with 14 bases between. Germline V gene lookup returns CDR1 SGHDN and CDR2 FVKESK.

The V gene is TRBV9, the J gene TRBJ2-1; 13 bases line up with TRBD2. This CDR3 spans 20 amino acids. V lost 2 bases to trimming and J lost 2 bases; unmatched junction nucleotides: 13. Germline CDR1 reads SGDLS; CDR2 reads YYNGEE. CDR3: CASSVDHRGLAGETYNEQFF. The CDR3 coding sequence is TGTGCCAGCAGCGTTGACCACCGAGGACTAGCGGGGGAGACCTACAATGAGCAGTTCTTC.

The V and J genes are TRBV11-2 and TRBJ2-3, with D unresolved. The CDR3 loop spans 12 amino acids. Germline-derived CDR1 and CDR2 are SGHAT and FQNNGV. V was clipped by 5 bases and J by 4 bases, with 7 bases between them. CDR3 residues: CASSLISDTQYF. CDR3 nucleotides: TGTGCCAGCAGCCTAATTTCAGATACGCAGTATTTT.

The V gene is TRBV2, the J gene TRBJ2-7; possible D gene TRBD1, 6 bases. This CDR3 is built from 13 residues. V lost 6 bases and J lost 2, with 11 bases in between. Germline CDR1 and CDR2: SNHLY and FYNNEI. The CDR3 region is CASSRQVTYEQYF. Written as DNA, the CDR3 is TGTGCCAGCAGCCGACAGGTAACCTACGAGCAGTACTTC.

This clone occurred once. The V call is TRBV19, the J call TRBJ1-2; D is undetermined. The V gene lost 5 bases and the J gene lost 7 bases, with 11 bases spanning the gap. The germline V gene has CDR1 LNHDA and CDR2 SQIVND (reference sequence). This CDR3 region has 12 residues. CDR3 amino acids: CASSPPGTGYTF. The DNA of the CDR3 is TGTGCCAGTAGTCCCCCAGGTACTGGCTACACCTTC.

J is TRBJ2-3 and V is TRBV16; 9 nucleotides line up with TRBD2. Per germline, CDR1 KGHSY and CDR2 FQNENV. The CDR3 contains 19 residues. Unmatched junction bases numbered 17, after V lost 2 bases and J lost 5 bases. CDR3 sequence: CASSQEAPFRSGSLDTQYF. The CDR3, as DNA: TGTGCCAGCAGCCAAGAGGCCCCGTTTCGTAGCGGGAGTTTAGATACGCAGTATTTT.

The chain recombines TRBV6-5 with TRBJ1-2; D might be TRBD1 (6 bases). V was trimmed by 4 bases and J by 2 bases, leaving 8 bases between them. This CDR3 spans 13 amino acids. The V gene's germline CDR1 is MNHEY and CDR2 SVGAGI. DNA of the CDR3: TGTGCCAGCAGTTTGACAGGAAACTATGGCTACACCTTC. Protein: CASSLTGNYGYTF.

The genes are TRBV5-6 and TRBJ1-5; D unclear. In germline, CDR1 is SGHDT, CDR2 YYEEEE. The V end lost 1 base, the J end lost 0 bases, and 8 bases lay between the germline ends. CDR3 length: 15 amino acids. CDR3 sequence (DNA): TGTGCCAGCAGCTTGTTTCAGATTAGCAATCAGCCCCAGCATTTT. Translating it yields CASSLFQISNQPQHF.

This chain uses TRBV18 with TRBJ2-7; no clear D gene. Germline lookup yields CDR1 KGHSH and CDR2 LQKENI. The V end was cut by 2 bases, the J end by 4 bases, with 9 bases between. The CDR3 is made up of 13 amino acids. This chain's CDR3 is CASSPSVLYEQYF. Here the CDR3 DNA reads TGTGCCAGCTCACCAAGCGTGCTGTACGAGCAGTACTTC.

This clone was seen more than once but under ten times. The chain uses TRBV10-3 and TRBJ2-1; 7 positions match TRBD1. Germline lookup yields CDR1 ENHRY and CDR2 SYGVKD. V shed 6 bases and J 4 bases; nucleotides not matched to a gene: 6. The CDR3 totals 14 residues. CDR3 in DNA: TGTGCCATCAGCGAGACAGGGACATACAATGAGCAGTTCTTC. This gives the protein CAISETGTYNEQFF.

This sequence joins TRBV27 and TRBJ2-7; possibly TRBD2 for D (6 bases). Trimming removed 5 bases at V and 1 base at J, with 15 bases between. The length of the CDR3 is 15 residues. Germline assignment: CDR1 MNHEY and CDR2 SMNVEV (reference sequence). The CDR3 loop reads CASSPAPTRSYEQYF. The DNA of the CDR3 is TGTGCCAGCAGTCCCGCCCCGACTAGATCCTACGAGCAGTACTTC.

V gene TRBV11-2 combines with J gene TRBJ1-2; D remains ambiguous. CDR1 and CDR2 (germline): SGHAT, FQNNGV. Trimming cost V 0 bases and J 8 bases, with 10 bases left between them. This CDR3 has 13 amino acids. Here the CDR3 DNA reads TGTGCCAGCAGCTTAGAGAGGGCGGGGGGCTACACCTTC. This translates into CASSLERAGGYTF.

This chain connects TRBV7-2 to TRBJ2-4; D is perhaps TRBD2 (5 bases). Trimming shortened V by 5 bases and J by 8 bases, and 13 bases separated the two germline ends. Germline CDR1 and CDR2: SGHTA and FQGNSA. There are 13 residues in the CDR3. CDR3 sequence (DNA): TGTGCCAGCAGCATAACGGGGTTGGACATTCAGTACTTC. Protein sequence: CASSITGLDIQYF.

The chain links TRBV6-5 to TRBJ2-5, with 8 bases that match TRBD2. Germline lookup yields CDR1 MNHEY and CDR2 SVGAGI. Unmatched junction bases numbered 6, after V lost 5 bases and J lost 4 bases. This CDR3 comprises 14 residues. The CDR3 loop reads CASSGGTSRETQYF. CDR3 nucleotides: TGTGCCAGCAGTGGGGGGACTAGTAGAGAGACCCAGTACTTC.

J is TRBJ2-7 and V is TRBV5-5; D gene uncertain. The CDR3 runs to 12 residues. V was pared by 2 bases and J by 4 bases, with 7 bases between. Germline V gives CDR1 SGHKS, CDR2 YYEKEE (reference sequence). Here the CDR3 reads CASSFVGYEQYF. Here the CDR3 DNA reads TGTGCCAGCAGCTTCGTCGGTTACGAGCAGTACTTC.

The V call is TRBV27, the J call TRBJ2-1; D might be TRBD2 (6 bases). The CDR3 is 14 residues long. Trimming cost V 5 bases and J 8 bases, with 16 bases left between them. Per germline, CDR1 MNHEY and CDR2 SMNVEV (reference sequence). The CDR3 region is CASSQRTIFDEQFF. As DNA, the CDR3 is TGTGCCAGCAGTCAAAGGACTATTTTCGATGAGCAGTTCTTC.

The chain combines TRBV18 with TRBJ1-3; 8 bases are shared with TRBD1. The trim removed 4 bases at V and 2 bases at J, leaving 7 bases unmatched. CDR1 and CDR2 (germline): KGHSH, LQKENI. This CDR3 is built from 16 residues. The CDR3 nucleotides read TGTGCCAGCTCACTGTCCGGGACAGGAACTGGAAACACCATATATTTT. Translated: CASSLSGTGTGNTIYF.

The chain is built from TRBV7-2 and TRBJ1-4, with 9 bases lining up with TRBD1. Germline V gene lookup returns CDR1 SGHTA and CDR2 FQGNSA. V shed 4 bases, J shed 7 bases, and the junction held 4 bases outside the gene matches. This CDR3 region has 14 residues. The CDR3 DNA sequence: TGTGCCAGCAGCTCGGGACAGGGTGGTGAAAAACTGTTTTTT. Its translation is CASSSGQGGEKLFF.